These 8 T cell receptor beta chains were all obtained from the same sample, sequenced in a study of T cell clones after liver transplantation. Sequenced by immunoSEQ multiplex PCR; TCRdb stores in-frame clones only, minus some. Among about 20,000 clones listed, roughly nine tenths were seen once. Sample: CD8+ T cells from blood, taken approximately 3.5 years after liver transplant. The source of these receptors is a human patient who received a liver transplant. Some T cells could come from the graft donor.

V gene TRBV15 combines with J gene TRBJ1-5; 7 bases are shared with TRBD1. CDR1 LNHNV and CDR2 YYDKDF come from the germline V gene (reference sequence). CDR3 length equals 15 residues. Trimming took 0 bases from V and 6 from J; bases not matched to a gene: 5. The CDR3 bases are TGTGCCACCAGCAGAGACCGAGGGGGCAGTCAGCCCCAGCATTTT. This codes for CATSRDRGGSQPQHF.

The chain is built from TRBV7-9 and TRBJ2-3, with no clear D. The CDR3 is made up of 13 amino acids. Germline V CDR1 and CDR2: SEHNR, FQNEAQ (reference sequence). V lost 4 bases to trimming and J lost 9 bases, with 14 bases between them. The CDR3 sequence: CASSSILPGTQYF. Written as DNA, the CDR3 is TGTGCCAGCAGCTCAATACTACCCGGGACGCAGTATTTT.

This clone was counted a single time. The chain combines TRBV6-1 with TRBJ2-2; no clear D. CDR3 length: 14 amino acids. CDR1 and CDR2 (germline): MNHNS, SASEGT. V lost 7 bases and J 4 bases, leaving 13 bases between the germline ends. CDR3 DNA sequence: TGTGCCAGCATCGACGAAACATCCACCGGGGAGCTGTTTTTT. This sequence encodes CASIDETSTGELFF.

This clone was counted between two and nine times. The chain carries TRBV7-8 and TRBJ2-7, with TRBD2 matching 9 bases. The CDR3 is 15 residues long. Germline CDR1 is SGHVS and CDR2 is FQNEAQ. Losses at the gene ends were 1 base for V and 2 bases for J; bases not matched to a gene: 3. The CDR3 loop reads CASSLGTSVAYEQYF. DNA for the CDR3: TGTGCCAGCAGCTTAGGGACTAGCGTAGCCTACGAGCAGTACTTC.

V usage is TRBV6-6 and J usage is TRBJ2-1, with 11 nucleotides matching TRBD2. The CDR3 totals 15 residues. V lost 6 bases, J lost 8 bases, and 9 bases stayed unmatched. Germline assignment: CDR1 MNHNY and CDR2 SVGAGI (reference sequence). The CDR3 bases are TGTGCCAGCAGAAAGACTAGCGGGATTTTTCATGAGCAGTTCTTC. Residues: CASRKTSGIFHEQFF.

The V call is TRBV5-1, the J call TRBJ2-5, with D perhaps matching TRBD1 (7 bases). From germline, CDR1 is SGHRS and CDR2 YFSETQ. Trimming took off 3 bases at V and 3 bases at J, with 15 bases between the two ends. The CDR3 sequence is 15 residues long. CDR3 bases: TGCGCCAGCAGCTCCCCTGGCAGGGGGGAAGAGACCCAGTACTTC. Its translation: CASSSPGRGEETQYF.

The rearrangement uses TRBV7-9 and TRBJ2-1; 11 positions agree with TRBD2. V shed 5 bases and J 6 bases; nucleotides not matched to a gene: 9. CDR3 length: 16 residues. CDR1 is SEHNR, CDR2 FQNEAQ, per germline (reference sequence). The CDR3 DNA reads as TGTGCCAGCAGCCCCACGACGGGACTAGCGGCCAATGAGCAGTTCTTC. Translation: CASSPTTGLAANEQFF.

The CDR3 nucleotides are TGTGCCAGTAGTATACAGGGGGCGGATTACAATGAGCAGTTCTTC. Amino acids: CASSIQGADYNEQFF. The chain uses TRBV19 and TRBJ2-1; 8 nucleotides align to TRBD1. The CDR3 consists of 15 residues. The germline V gene encodes CDR1 LNHDA and CDR2 SQIVND (reference sequence). Germline trimming cut 2 bases from V and 4 bases from J; bases unmatched to any gene: 4.